The 18 T cell receptor beta chains below were found in one sample sequenced in a study of cytomegalovirus exposure and HLA in healthy donors. The PCR ran on 60 Vbeta and 13 Jbeta primers. This table comes from immunoSEQ multiplex PCR, and its TCRdb copy is limited to in-frame clones, with some not included. Of fewer than 200,000 clones detected, approximately 81% appear once; the ten largest clones hold about 2.4%. Sequencing used PBMCs. These receptors all stem from a man aged 25-45 years in good health and CMV-seropositive.

The chain employs TRBV5-5 and TRBJ1-1, with D maybe TRBD1 (6 bases). Germline CDR1 is SGHKS and CDR2 is YYEKEE (reference sequence). V was trimmed by 0 bases and J by 1 base, leaving 10 bases between them. The CDR3 length is 15 residues. CDR3 DNA: TGTGCCAGCAGCTTGGGGGGGGGCCCGAACACTGAAGCTTTCTTT. Residues: CASSLGGGPNTEAFF.

This clone was seen a few times. The V call is TRBV5-8, the J call TRBJ2-7; D call uncertain. Trimming cost V 2 bases and J 6 bases, with 15 bases left between them. Germline lookup yields CDR1 SGHTS and CDR2 YDEGEE. There are 14 residues in the CDR3. The CDR3 loop is CASSFGSSQSEQYV. The CDR3 bases are TGTGCCAGCAGCTTCGGGTCATCCCAGTCCGAGCAGTACGTC.

The rearrangement links TRBV25-1 to TRBJ1-2, with 9 bases fitting TRBD1. From germline, CDR1 is MGHDK and CDR2 SYGVNS. The CDR3 is 17 residues long. The J segment lost 3 bases and the V segment lost 4 bases, leaving 12 bases of the junction unmatched. The CDR3 loop is CASSARGQGNKDYGYTF. The CDR3 bases are TGTGCCAGCAGTGCCCGTGGACAGGGGAATAAAGACTATGGCTACACCTTC.

The rearrangement uses TRBV5-4 and TRBJ2-1, with 8 bases identical to TRBD1. The CDR3 is 15 amino acids. V lost 4 bases, J lost 8 bases, and 11 bases stayed unmatched. Germline V gene lookup returns CDR1 SGHNT and CDR2 YYREEE (reference sequence). In nucleotides, the CDR3 is TGTGCCAGCAGCCCCCCGGGACAGGAGGTCGATGAGCAGTTCTTC. Amino acids: CASSPPGQEVDEQFF.

The CDR3 loop is CASSVSGSGDTQYF. CDR3 bases: TGTGCCAGCAGCGTTAGCGGGAGCGGGGATACGCAGTATTTT. This chain links TRBV2 with TRBJ2-3, with TRBD2 identical over 9 bases. The germline V gene has CDR1 SNHLY and CDR2 FYNNEI. CDR3 length equals 14 residues. J gave up 6 bases and V 6 bases, and 7 bases lay outside the gene matches.

V usage is TRBV7-9 and J usage is TRBJ2-5; 8 nucleotides line up with TRBD2. V lost 1 base and J lost 3; bases outside the gene matches: 10. Per the germline V gene, CDR1 is SEHNR and CDR2 is FQNEAQ (reference sequence). This CDR3 has 17 residues. For the CDR3, the DNA is TGTGCCAGCAGCTTAGTGGTAGCGGGGCGTCAGGAAGAGACCCAGTACTTC. It yields the protein CASSLVVAGRQEETQYF. Drawing the rest from reference TRBV7-9 and TRBJ2-5, the complete variable domain is DTGVSQNPRHKITKRGQNVTFRCDPISEHNRLYWYRQTLGQGPEFLTYFQNEAQLEKSRLLSDRFSAERPKGSFSTLEIQRTEQGDSAMYLCASSLVVAGRQEETQYFGPGTRLLVL.

The genes are TRBV10-2 and TRBJ1-1, with no clear D. Trimming removed 6 bases from V and 1 base from J, with 12 bases in between. The CDR3 is 14 amino acids. Per the germline V gene, CDR1 is WSHSY and CDR2 is SAAADI. The chain's CDR3 is CASRYGVQNTEAFF. CDR3 coding DNA: TGCGCCAGCAGATACGGGGTCCAGAACACTGAAGCTTTCTTT.

The chain uses TRBV15 and TRBJ2-3, with D perhaps TRBD2 (5 bases). The CDR3 is 16 amino acids. Trimming shortened V by 3 bases and J by 3 bases, and 16 bases separated the two germline ends. In germline, CDR1 is LNHNV, CDR2 YYDKDF (reference sequence). The CDR3 coding sequence is TGTGCCACCAGCAGGCGGACTTTCATATTGACAGATACGCAGTATTTT. Residues: CATSRRTFILTDTQYF.

The chain combines TRBV7-3 with TRBJ2-1; TRBD1 matches at 8 bases. This CDR3 has 13 amino acids. Per the germline V gene, CDR1 is SGHTA and CDR2 is FQGTGA. V lost 5 bases to trimming and J lost 12 bases; unmatched junction nucleotides: 9. This CDR3 is CASSPGGQGSQFF. CDR3 bases: TGTGCCAGCAGCCCTGGAGGACAGGGCTCGCAGTTCTTC.

The chain links TRBV5-4 to TRBJ2-3, with D perhaps matching TRBD2 (7 bases). V shed 1 base and J shed 5 bases, with 14 bases lying between them. Germline V lookup: CDR1 SGHNT, CDR2 YYREEE (reference sequence). This CDR3 contains 15 residues. CDR3 nucleotides: TGTGCCAGCAGCTTGTGGGCGGGGGCCGTAGATACGCAGTATTTT. Protein product: CASSLWAGAVDTQYF.

In its sample, this clone was seen once. The chain has TRBV5-4 and TRBJ2-2; D not certain. This CDR3 comprises 12 residues. Germline CDR1 SGHNT, CDR2 YYREEE (reference sequence). Trimming shortened V by 4 bases and J by 4 bases, and 5 bases separated the two germline ends. The CDR3 region has the DNA TGTGCCAGCAGCCCCGGCACCGGGGAGCTGTTTTTT. It yields the protein CASSPGTGELFF.

The chain has TRBV9 and TRBJ2-3; a possible D gene is TRBD1 (6 bases). This CDR3 spans 12 amino acids. CDR1 is SGDLS, CDR2 YYNGEE, per germline. The V end lost 6 bases, the J end lost 1 base, and 6 bases lay between the germline ends. This chain's CDR3 is CASKGGTDTQYF. Here the CDR3 DNA reads TGTGCCAGCAAGGGGGGCACAGATACGCAGTATTTT.

The rearrangement links TRBV5-4 to TRBJ1-2; D is uncertain. Germline V gene lookup returns CDR1 SGHNT and CDR2 YYREEE (reference sequence). The V gene lost 0 bases and the J gene lost 7 bases, with 13 bases spanning the gap. This CDR3 is 14 amino acids long. CDR3 sequence (DNA): TGTGCCAGCAGCTTGGAACGCGAGAGAGGTGGCTACACCTTC. Protein: CASSLERERGGYTF.

In its sample, this clone was seen once. The V gene is TRBV7-2, the J gene TRBJ2-1, with 8 positions matching TRBD2. Trimming removed 4 bases from V and 4 bases from J; junction bases left unmatched: 6. CDR3 length: 15 residues. Germline assignment: CDR1 SGHTA and CDR2 FQGNSA. The CDR3 sequence: CASSSYGGGYNEQFF. CDR3 sequence (DNA): TGTGCCAGCAGCTCTTACGGGGGGGGGTACAATGAGCAGTTCTTC.

This chain connects TRBV27 to TRBJ1-2; 9 nucleotides agree with TRBD1. V lost 8 bases and J lost 4; bases outside the gene matches: 8. Germline CDR1 reads MNHEY; CDR2 reads SMNVEV (reference sequence). The CDR3 has 14 residues. The DNA for the CDR3 is TGTGCCAGCGGGGGACAGGGAGTGCGCTATGGCTACACCTTC. Translation: CASGGQGVRYGYTF.

The chain links TRBV7-3 to TRBJ2-7; maybe TRBD2 (6 bases). Germline V CDR1 and CDR2: SGHTA, FQGTGA. The V gene lost 3 bases and the J gene lost 4 bases, with 13 bases spanning the gap. The CDR3 extends over 14 amino acids. CDR3 sequence reads: CASSFGGPGYEQYF. The CDR3 nucleotides read TGTGCCAGCAGCTTCGGAGGGCCAGGATACGAGCAGTACTTC.

The chain links TRBV29-1 to TRBJ1-1, with D possibly matching TRBD1 (5 bases). Germline assignment: CDR1 SQVTM and CDR2 ANQGSEA. Trimming took off 4 bases at V and 5 bases at J, with 14 bases between the two ends. This CDR3 contains 13 residues. The CDR3 sequence is CSVGAGRYTEAFF. DNA for the CDR3: TGCAGCGTTGGCGCAGGGCGATATACTGAAGCTTTCTTT.

This chain connects TRBV28 to TRBJ2-6; 7 nucleotides line up with TRBD1. The V gene's germline CDR1 is MDHEN and CDR2 SYDVKM. J lost 8 bases, V lost 7 bases, and 5 bases had no gene match. The CDR3 loop spans 13 amino acids. The CDR3 region has the DNA TGTGCCAGCATCCGGGACAGAACCAACGTCCTGACTTTC. Translating it yields CASIRDRTNVLTF.